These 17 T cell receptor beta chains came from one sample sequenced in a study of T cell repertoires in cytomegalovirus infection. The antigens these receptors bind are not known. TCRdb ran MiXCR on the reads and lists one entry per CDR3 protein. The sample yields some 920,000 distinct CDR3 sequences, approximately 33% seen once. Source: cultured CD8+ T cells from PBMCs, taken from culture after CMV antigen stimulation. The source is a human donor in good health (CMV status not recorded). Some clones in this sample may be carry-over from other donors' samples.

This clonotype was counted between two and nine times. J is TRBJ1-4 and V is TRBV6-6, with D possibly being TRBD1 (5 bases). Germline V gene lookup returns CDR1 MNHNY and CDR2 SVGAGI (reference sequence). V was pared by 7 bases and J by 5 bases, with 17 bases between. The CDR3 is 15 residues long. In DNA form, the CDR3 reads TGTGCCAGCACCGGGGCCGTACGCCTGAATGAAAAACTGTTTTTT. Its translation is CASTGAVRLNEKLFF.

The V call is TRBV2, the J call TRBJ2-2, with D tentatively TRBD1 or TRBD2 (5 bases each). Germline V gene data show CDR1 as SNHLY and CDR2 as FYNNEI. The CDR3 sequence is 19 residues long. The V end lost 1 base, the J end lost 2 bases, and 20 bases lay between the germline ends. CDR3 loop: CASSEDEGTGLPNTGELFF. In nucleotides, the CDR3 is TGTGCCAGCAGTGAAGATGAGGGGACGGGCCTACCTAACACCGGGGAGCTGTTTTTT.

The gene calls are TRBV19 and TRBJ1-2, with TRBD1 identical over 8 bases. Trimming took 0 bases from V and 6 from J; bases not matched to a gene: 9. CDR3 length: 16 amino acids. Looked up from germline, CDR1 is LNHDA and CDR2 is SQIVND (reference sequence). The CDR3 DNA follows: TGTGCCAGTAGTATAGATCGGACAGGGCTTGTGGATGGCTACACCTTC. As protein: CASSIDRTGLVDGYTF.

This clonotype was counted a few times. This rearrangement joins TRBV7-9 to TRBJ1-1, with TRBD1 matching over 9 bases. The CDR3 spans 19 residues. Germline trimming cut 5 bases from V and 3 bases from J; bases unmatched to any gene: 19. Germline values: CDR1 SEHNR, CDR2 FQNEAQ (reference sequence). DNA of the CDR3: TGTGCCAGCAGCGCGAGGGACAGGGCACGGCCGAGGGTCGACACTGAAGCTTTCTTT. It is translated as CASSARDRARPRVDTEAFF.

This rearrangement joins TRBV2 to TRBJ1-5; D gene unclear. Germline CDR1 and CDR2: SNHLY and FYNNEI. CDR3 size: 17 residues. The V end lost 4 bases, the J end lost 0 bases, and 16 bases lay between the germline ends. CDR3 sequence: CASSVSVGSYSNQPQHF. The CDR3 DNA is TGTGCCAGCAGTGTCTCGGTGGGATCATATAGCAATCAGCCCCAGCATTTT.

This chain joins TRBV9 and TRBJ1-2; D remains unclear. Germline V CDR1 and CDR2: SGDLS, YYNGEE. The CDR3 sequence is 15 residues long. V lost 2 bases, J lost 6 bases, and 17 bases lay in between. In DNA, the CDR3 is TGTGCCAGCAGCGTTGATGCGGGGTATGGGGATGGCTACACCTTC. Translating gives CASSVDAGYGDGYTF.

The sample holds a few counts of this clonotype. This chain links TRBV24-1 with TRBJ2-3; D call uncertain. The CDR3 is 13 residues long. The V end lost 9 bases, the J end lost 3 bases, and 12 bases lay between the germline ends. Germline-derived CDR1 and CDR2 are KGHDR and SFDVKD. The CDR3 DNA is TGTGCCACCCGGTTGTCCCCGACAGATACGCAGTATTTT. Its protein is CATRLSPTDTQYF.

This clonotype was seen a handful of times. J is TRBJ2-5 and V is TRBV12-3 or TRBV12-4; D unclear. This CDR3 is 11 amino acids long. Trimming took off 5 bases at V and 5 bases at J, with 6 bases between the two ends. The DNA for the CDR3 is TGTGCCAGCAGTCAGTTGGAGACCCAGTACTTC. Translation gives CASSQLETQYF.

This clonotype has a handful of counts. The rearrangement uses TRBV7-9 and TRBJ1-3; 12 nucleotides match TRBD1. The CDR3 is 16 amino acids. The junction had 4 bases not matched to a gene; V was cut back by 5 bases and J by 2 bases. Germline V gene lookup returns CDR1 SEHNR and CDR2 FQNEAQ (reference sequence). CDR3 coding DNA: TGTGCCAGCAGCACGGGACAGGGGGCAGCTGGAAACACCATATATTTT. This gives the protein CASSTGQGAAGNTIYF.

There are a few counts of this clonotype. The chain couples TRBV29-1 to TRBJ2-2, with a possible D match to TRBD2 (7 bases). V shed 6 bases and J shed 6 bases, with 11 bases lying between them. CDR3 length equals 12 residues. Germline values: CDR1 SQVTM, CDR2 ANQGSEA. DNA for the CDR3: TGCAGCGTCCGAGGGGGGGCCGGGGAGCTGTTTTTT. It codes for CSVRGGAGELFF.

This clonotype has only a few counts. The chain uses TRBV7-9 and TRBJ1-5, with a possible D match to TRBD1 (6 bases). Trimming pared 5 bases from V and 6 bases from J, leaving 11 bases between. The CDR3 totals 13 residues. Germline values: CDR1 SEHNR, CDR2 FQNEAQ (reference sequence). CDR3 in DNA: TGTGCCAGCAGCGCCTCCAGGGGTCAGCCCCAGCATTTT. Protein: CASSASRGQPQHF.

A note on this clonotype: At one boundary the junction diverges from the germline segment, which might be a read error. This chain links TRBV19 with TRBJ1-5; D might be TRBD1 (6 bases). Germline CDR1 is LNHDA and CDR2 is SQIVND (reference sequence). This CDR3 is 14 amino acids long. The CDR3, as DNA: TGTGCCACCAGGGGCCTGATGGGCAATCATCCCCAGCATTTT. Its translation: CATRGLMGNHPQHF.

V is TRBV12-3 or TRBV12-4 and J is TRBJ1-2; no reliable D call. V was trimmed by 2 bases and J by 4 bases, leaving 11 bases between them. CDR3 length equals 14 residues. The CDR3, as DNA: TGTGCCAGCAGTTTAATGGGCAGGCCCTATGGCTACACCTTC. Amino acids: CASSLMGRPYGYTF.

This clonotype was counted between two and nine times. Written as DNA, the CDR3 is TGTGCCAGCAGTGAGTTAACTAGCGGGAATGAGCAGTTCTTC. It translates to CASSELTSGNEQFF. The rearrangement links TRBV2 to TRBJ2-1, with 9 nucleotides matching TRBD2. Germline V gene sequence: CDR1 SNHLY, CDR2 FYNNEI. The CDR3 consists of 14 residues. V lost 3 bases, J lost 7 bases, and 4 bases stayed unmatched.

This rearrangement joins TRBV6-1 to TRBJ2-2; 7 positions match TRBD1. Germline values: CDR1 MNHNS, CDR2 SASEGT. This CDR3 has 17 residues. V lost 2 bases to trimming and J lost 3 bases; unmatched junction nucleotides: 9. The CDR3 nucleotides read TGTGCCAGCAGTGAATGGAACAGGGGAATATACACCGGGGAGCTGTTTTTT. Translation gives CASSEWNRGIYTGELFF.

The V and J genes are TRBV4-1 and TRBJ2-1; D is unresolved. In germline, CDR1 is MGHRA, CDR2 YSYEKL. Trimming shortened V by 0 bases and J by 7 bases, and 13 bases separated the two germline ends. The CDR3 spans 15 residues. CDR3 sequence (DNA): TGCGCCAGCAGCCAAGAGGGCCCTGGTGGGAATGAGCAGTTCTTC. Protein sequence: CASSQEGPGGNEQFF.

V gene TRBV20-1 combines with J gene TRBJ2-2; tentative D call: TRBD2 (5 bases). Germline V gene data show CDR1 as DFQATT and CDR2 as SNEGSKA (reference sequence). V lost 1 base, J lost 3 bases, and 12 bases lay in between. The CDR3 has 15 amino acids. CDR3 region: CSARAEGTDTGELFF. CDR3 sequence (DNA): TGCAGTGCTAGAGCAGAGGGAACGGACACCGGGGAGCTGTTTTTT.